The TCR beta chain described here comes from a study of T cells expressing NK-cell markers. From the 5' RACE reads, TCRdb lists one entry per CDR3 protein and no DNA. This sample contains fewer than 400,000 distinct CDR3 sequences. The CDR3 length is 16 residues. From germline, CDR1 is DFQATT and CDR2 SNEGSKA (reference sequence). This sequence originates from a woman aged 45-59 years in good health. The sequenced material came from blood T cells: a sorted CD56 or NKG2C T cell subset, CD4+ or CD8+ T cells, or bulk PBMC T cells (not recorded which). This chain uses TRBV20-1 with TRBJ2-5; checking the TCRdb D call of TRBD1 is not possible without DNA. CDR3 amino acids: CSARDDIIGAQETQYF.